One and the same sample provided the 18 T cell receptor beta chains below, sequenced in a study of blood T cell repertoires in COVID-19. This table comes from immunoSEQ multiplex PCR, and its TCRdb copy is limited to in-frame clones, with some not included. Found here are 100,000 to 150,000 clones, roughly 85% of them singletons; the top ten hold approximately 6.6%. Sequenced sample: peripheral blood. The receptors here all came from a man older than 75 with active or convalescent COVID-19.

This chain links TRBV5-6 with TRBJ2-2, with TRBD2 matching over 12 bases. Unmatched junction bases numbered 2, after V lost 4 bases and J lost 4 bases. This CDR3 has 15 amino acids. The V gene's germline CDR1 is SGHDT and CDR2 YYEEEE. DNA of the CDR3: TGTGCCAGCAGCACTAGCGGGGGGAGCACCGGGGAGCTGTTTTTT. Its protein is CASSTSGGSTGELFF.

In this sample, this clone turned up a few times. The chain has TRBV6-2 or TRBV6-3 and TRBJ2-1, with 13 nucleotides matching TRBD2. CDR1 MNHEY and CDR2 SVGEGT come from the germline V gene. V lost 2 bases and J lost 0; bases outside the gene matches: 7. This CDR3 spans 19 amino acids. The CDR3 sequence is CASSYPGTSGISSYNEQFF. Written as DNA, the CDR3 is TGTGCCAGCAGTTACCCCGGGACTAGCGGGATAAGCTCCTACAATGAGCAGTTCTTC.

The chain carries TRBV10-3 and TRBJ1-2, with D hard to call. This CDR3 is built from 14 residues. The V end was cut by 2 bases, the J end by 6 bases, with 13 bases between. CDR1 ENHRY and CDR2 SYGVKD come from the germline V gene. The DNA of the CDR3 is TGTGCCATCAGTGAGGTTGGCAGTTTGGATGGCTACACCTTC. This encodes CAISEVGSLDGYTF.

This chain connects TRBV11-3 to TRBJ2-3, with 9 positions matching TRBD1. The CDR3 runs to 16 residues. The ends lost 3 bases at V and 6 bases at J; junction bases unmatched: 10. The germline gives CDR1 SGHNT, CDR2 YENEEA. The CDR3 is CASSFSHGTGWDTQYF. CDR3 sequence (DNA): TGTGCCAGCAGCTTTTCCCACGGGACAGGGTGGGATACGCAGTATTTT. The full variable domain, with the rest looked up from reference TRBV11-3 and TRBJ2-3, is EAGVVQSPRYKIIEKKQPVAFWCNPISGHNTLYWYLQNLGQGPELLIRYENEEAVDDSQLPKDRFSAERLKGVDSTLKIQPAELGDSAVYLCASSFSHGTGWDTQYFGPGTRLTVL.

The chain recombines TRBV29-1 with TRBJ1-3; TRBD1 might be the D (5 bases). CDR1 SQVTM and CDR2 ANQGSEA come from the germline V gene. There are 13 residues in the CDR3. Deletions cut 4 bases from V and 0 bases from J, with 7 bases between. CDR3 amino acids: CSVVQDSGNTIYF. CDR3 bases: TGCAGCGTTGTACAGGACTCTGGAAACACCATATATTTT.

The chain recombines TRBV10-3 with TRBJ2-5, with D uncertain. CDR1 ENHRY and CDR2 SYGVKD come from the germline V gene. With 3 bases removed from V and 0 bases from J, the gap between germline ends came to 2 bases. CDR3 size: 12 residues. The CDR3 reads CAISDDQETQYF. As DNA, the CDR3 is TGTGCCATCAGTGACGACCAAGAGACCCAGTACTTC.

This chain links TRBV5-1 with TRBJ1-3, with D possibly matching TRBD1 (6 bases). Trimming took 4 bases from V and 0 from J, leaving 17 bases between them. The CDR3 runs to 17 residues. Germline values: CDR1 SGHRS, CDR2 YFSETQ. CDR3 region: CASSLGTPGVSGNTIYF. CDR3 bases: TGCGCCAGCAGCCTAGGTACGCCAGGGGTCTCTGGAAACACCATATATTTT.

The chain employs TRBV6-5 and TRBJ2-7; TRBD1 might be the D (6 bases). The CDR3 contains 15 residues. The V gene's germline CDR1 is MNHEY and CDR2 SVGAGI. V lost 2 bases and J lost 7, with 18 bases in between. CDR3 region: CASSYGLGRGREQYF. CDR3 in DNA: TGTGCCAGCAGTTACGGTCTGGGCAGGGGACGGGAGCAGTACTTC.

This rearrangement joins TRBV15 to TRBJ2-1; 8 bases map to TRBD1. V lost 0 bases to trimming and J lost 5 bases; unmatched junction nucleotides: 6. This CDR3 has 16 residues. CDR1 and CDR2 (germline): LNHNV, YYDKDF (reference sequence). The CDR3: CATSRDMGQVNNEQFF. The CDR3 bases are TGTGCCACCAGCAGAGATATGGGACAGGTCAACAATGAGCAGTTCTTC.

The CDR3 sequence is CASSQTEPRPNQPQHF. DNA for the CDR3: TGTGCCAGCAGCCAGACGGAGCCGCGGCCCAATCAGCCCCAGCATTTT. The genes are TRBV7-2 and TRBJ1-5; D ambiguous. V was pared by 5 bases and J by 3 bases, with 17 bases between. Germline assignment: CDR1 SGHTA and CDR2 FQGNSA. The CDR3 covers 16 residues.

The chain uses TRBV2 and TRBJ2-3, with 16 positions matching TRBD2. Germline V gene lookup returns CDR1 SNHLY and CDR2 FYNNEI. CDR3 length: 20 residues. J lost 5 bases, V lost 5 bases, and 16 bases had no gene match. The CDR3 coding sequence is TGTGCCAGCAGTAAACCTCGTCCCGGGACTAGCGGGAGGGCCGAAGATACGCAGTATTTT. Its translation is CASSKPRPGTSGRAEDTQYF.

CDR3: CASHIIPGQATYEQYF. DNA of the CDR3: TGTGCCAGCCACATCATACCGGGACAGGCCACCTACGAGCAGTACTTC. This chain connects TRBV21-1 to TRBJ2-7; TRBD1, the table's D call, was not compared with the DNA. TRBV21-1 is reported as a pseudogene. The CDR3 spans 16 residues.

This clone was seen a single time. The rearrangement joins TRBV12-3 or TRBV12-4 to TRBJ1-1; D unclear. V was shortened by 7 bases and J by 8 bases, with 8 bases between the two germline ends. The length of the CDR3 is 10 residues. The CDR3 nucleotides read TGTGCCAGCACCATGGCAGAAGCTTTCTTT. It codes for CASTMAEAFF.

This clone was found once. The rearrangement links TRBV7-8 to TRBJ2-3, with TRBD2 matching over 7 bases. Germline V gene lookup returns CDR1 SGHVS and CDR2 FQNEAQ. V trimming: 1 base; J trimming: 3 bases; junction bases outside the gene matches: 7. The CDR3 has 16 amino acids. Written as DNA, the CDR3 is TGTGCCAGCAGCTTAGAGGGTGCGGGAGTAACAGATACGCAGTATTTT. Translating it yields CASSLEGAGVTDTQYF.

The chain's CDR3 is CASSPRRRGRNTEAFF. Here the CDR3 DNA reads TGTGCCAGCAGCCCGCGCCGGAGGGGGCGAAACACTGAAGCTTTCTTT. This rearrangement joins TRBV7-9 to TRBJ1-1; 7 nucleotides agree with TRBD1. Trimming cost V 5 bases and J 2 bases; bases outside gene matches: 11. Germline CDR1 SEHNR, CDR2 FQNEAQ (reference sequence). The CDR3 is 16 amino acids.

This clone was detected ten times or more. The V call is TRBV6-2 or TRBV6-3, the J call TRBJ2-5; 7 nucleotides match TRBD2. The V gene end was trimmed by 6 bases and the J gene end by 9 bases; junction bases not matched to a gene: 10. Germline V CDR1 and CDR2: MNHEY, SVGEGT. The length of the CDR3 is 13 residues. The CDR3 spells CASSPREVRAQYF. Written as DNA, the CDR3 is TGTGCCAGCAGCCCCCGGGAGGTTCGGGCCCAGTACTTC.

The chain employs TRBV19 and TRBJ1-4, with 8 nucleotides matching TRBD1. Germline V gives CDR1 LNHDA, CDR2 SQIVND (reference sequence). This CDR3 spans 14 amino acids. Trimming at V came to 5 bases and at J to 4 bases, leaving 3 bases not matched to a gene. The CDR3 nucleotides read TGTGCCAGTAGTGGGGGACAGGATAATGAAAAACTGTTTTTT. It translates to CASSGGQDNEKLFF.

V and J are TRBV10-3 and TRBJ1-6, with D unresolved. V lost 6 bases to trimming and J lost 7 bases, with 13 bases between them. The CDR3 length is 14 residues. From germline, CDR1 is ENHRY and CDR2 SYGVKD. The CDR3 DNA is TGTGCCATCAGCCCGGAGGGATTGAATTCACCCCTCCACTTT. This gives the protein CAISPEGLNSPLHF.